One sample yielded the 5 T cell receptor beta chains listed below, sequenced in a study of CD8 T cells in Susac syndrome. When the RNA was reverse transcribed, random hexamers were used with an input of roughly 0.5 to 1 ug. A single record per CDR3 protein comes from TCRdb applying MiXCR to the immunoSEQ multiplex PCR reads. Of 95,000 to 150,000 distinct CDR3 sequences in the sample, around 94% were seen once. Material: CD4+ T cells from PBMCs. These receptors were taken from a human donor in good health.

The rearrangement joins TRBV3-1 to TRBJ1-1; 9 bases agree with TRBD1. The CDR3 sequence is 14 residues long. Germline V gene data show CDR1 as LGHDT and CDR2 as YNNKEL (reference sequence). Germline trimming cut 5 bases from V and 5 bases from J; bases unmatched to any gene: 6. The CDR3 here is CASSMTGGDTEAFF. As DNA, the CDR3 is TGTGCCAGCAGCATGACAGGGGGTGATACTGAAGCTTTCTTT.

This chain joins TRBV30 and TRBJ1-6; D perhaps matches TRBD1 (5 bases). Deletions cut 5 bases from V and 9 bases from J, with 17 bases between. CDR1 is GTSNPN and CDR2 is SVGIG in the germline V gene (reference sequence). The CDR3 sequence is 14 residues long. CDR3: CAWGAARVPSPLHF. The CDR3 nucleotides read TGTGCCTGGGGCGCCGCCAGGGTACCTTCACCCCTCCACTTT.

The chain employs TRBV20-1 and TRBJ1-5; 7 bases align to TRBD1. The CDR3 is 15 residues long. The ends lost 4 bases at V and 2 bases at J; junction bases unmatched: 8. Looked up from germline, CDR1 is DFQATT and CDR2 is SNEGSKA (reference sequence). The CDR3 DNA reads as TGCAGTGCTACTCTGGACAGGCGGGGCAATCAGCCCCAGCATTTT. Residues: CSATLDRRGNQPQHF.

The chain links TRBV18 to TRBJ1-1; no clear D. Germline V gene lookup returns CDR1 KGHSH and CDR2 LQKENI. V lost 1 base, J lost 11 bases, and 11 bases lay in between. The CDR3 totals 12 residues. As DNA, the CDR3 is TGTGCCAGCTCACCACAGGGCCTCGAGGCTTTCTTT. Protein: CASSPQGLEAFF.

The rearrangement joins TRBV6-6 to TRBJ1-1; no reliable D call. V was cut by 6 bases and J by 1 base, with 12 bases left in between. This CDR3 has 14 amino acids. Germline V gene lookup returns CDR1 MNHNY and CDR2 SVGAGI (reference sequence). Here the CDR3 reads CASSLSVSNTEAFF. CDR3 nucleotides: TGTGCCAGCAGCCTCTCCGTATCGAACACTGAAGCTTTCTTT.